The sequence of this T cell receptor beta chain was determined in a study of siplizumab effects on memory and regulatory T cells. Assay used: immunoSEQ multiplex PCR; TCRdb lists only in-frame clones, some missing. Found here are about 87,000 clones, over 80% of them singletons; the top ten hold roughly 1.5%. The V gene's germline CDR1 is SGHTS and CDR2 YDEGEE. The CDR3 length is 15 residues. Trimming stripped 4 bases from V and 4 bases from J, with 15 bases between. The chain is built from TRBV5-8 and TRBJ1-3; no clear D. The sequence was collected from a human donor in good health. The specimen sequenced was Tregs sorted from blood. The DNA for the CDR3 is TGTGCCAGCAGCCTTCAAGCCGGGGTCGGAAACACCATATATTTT. It codes for CASSLQAGVGNTIYF.